The 21 T cell receptor beta chains in this list originate from one sample, sequenced in a study of PD-1 blockade in classical Hodgkin lymphoma (dated by TCRdb to between 2020 and 2021). The sample's time point label, decoded: cycle 4 day 1 (C4D1), after more than five weeks of nivolumab. Relapse after autologous stem cell transplantation had occurred in all trial patients, and cohorts A, B and C were distinguished by prior brentuximab vedotin exposure. A Miltenyi CD4+ T cell isolation kit was used for magnetic negative selection to purify CD4+ T cells from thawed PBMCs. Library construction relied on the immunoSEQ multiplex PCR assay. The immuneACCESS repertoire file appears here via TCRdb, limited to in-frame rearrangements. These files lack a portion of the clones; in checked studies, under half of the deficit traces to unresolved V genes, and the cause of the others is not known. This sample comprises about 17,000 clones, just under 80% of them detected only once. The ten largest make up around 2% of the sample.

The source was CD4+ T cells from blood, collected before the fourth cycle of nivolumab. The receptors derive from a human donor with classical Hodgkin lymphoma.

There are a few counts of this clone. The chain combines TRBV27 with TRBJ1-2; D may be TRBD1 (5 bases). CDR1 is MNHEY and CDR2 is SMNVEV in the germline V gene (reference sequence). Deletions cut 1 base from V and 4 bases from J, with 13 bases between. The CDR3 has 15 amino acids. CDR3 amino acids: CASSLLGQGAYGYTF. In DNA, the CDR3 is TGTGCCAGCAGTTTATTGGGTCAGGGAGCCTATGGCTACACCTTC.

V is TRBV4-1 and J is TRBJ2-5, with 12 bases matching TRBD2. The V segment lost 2 bases and the J segment 4 bases; nucleotides outside the gene matches: 5. The CDR3 contains 16 residues. Germline CDR1 MGHRA, CDR2 YSYEKL. The CDR3, as DNA: TGCGCCAGCAGCCAAAGTGGACTAGCGGGAATAGAGACCCAGTACTTC. Protein product: CASSQSGLAGIETQYF.

This clone has a handful of counts. V and J are TRBV10-1 and TRBJ2-2; D perhaps matches TRBD1 (6 bases). V was pared by 3 bases and J by 7 bases, with 12 bases between. There are 14 residues in the CDR3. The germline gives CDR1 WNHNN, CDR2 SYGVQD (reference sequence). CDR3 coding DNA: TGCGCCAGCAGTGAACCACAGGGTATCGGGGAGCTGTTTTTT. As protein: CASSEPQGIGELFF.

The chain recombines TRBV21-1 with TRBJ2-4; the DNA was not compared with TRBD2, the D call given in the table. TRBV21-1 is deemed a pseudogene. This CDR3 region has 14 residues. CDR3 protein: CAIRNCRSKNIQYF. CDR3 nucleotides: TGTGCCATCAGAAATTGCCGGTCCAAAAACATTCAGTACTTC.

The chain links TRBV30 to TRBJ1-2; D gene ambiguous. The V and J ends lost 3 bases and 6 bases respectively, with 23 bases between them. The CDR3 has 16 residues. Germline CDR1 reads GTSNPN; CDR2 reads SVGIG (reference sequence). The CDR3: CAWRRIDGDLLDGYTF. The CDR3 coding sequence is TGTGCCTGGAGACGGATTGATGGGGATCTCTTGGATGGCTACACCTTC.

The chain is built from TRBV19 and TRBJ2-5; TRBD1 agrees at 10 bases. CDR1 is LNHDA and CDR2 is SQIVND in the germline V gene (reference sequence). CDR3 length equals 19 residues. Trimming removed 1 base from V and 5 bases from J; junction bases left unmatched: 16. The CDR3 nucleotides read TGTGCCAGTAGTATAGGAGGTGCCCGGGACAGGGGCGTCCGGGAGACCCAGTACTTC. Translating gives CASSIGGARDRGVRETQYF.

CDR3 sequence: CSARDNEQFF. CDR3 DNA sequence: TGCAGTGCTAGAGATAATGAGCAGTTCTTC. The rearrangement links TRBV20-1 to TRBJ2-1; no reliable D call. CDR1 and CDR2 (germline): DFQATT, SNEGSKA (reference sequence). V gave up 0 bases and J gave up 7 bases, with 1 base separating them. The CDR3 covers 10 residues.

V is TRBV6-4 and J is TRBJ2-1; 9 bases map to TRBD2. V shed 6 bases, J shed 0 bases, and the junction held 3 bases outside the gene matches. This CDR3 has 15 amino acids. Germline-derived CDR1 and CDR2 are MRHNA and SNTAGT. The CDR3 sequence: CASSQTSGSYNEQFF. The CDR3, as DNA: TGTGCCAGCAGCCAGACTAGCGGCTCCTACAATGAGCAGTTCTTC.

This clone occurred a few times. The V gene is TRBV27, the J gene TRBJ2-1; no clear D gene. This CDR3 comprises 14 residues. Between the trimmed V and J ends, which lost 4 bases and 0 bases, there was a span of 7 bases. Germline lookup yields CDR1 MNHEY and CDR2 SMNVEV (reference sequence). CDR3 nucleotides: TGTGCCAGCAGTTCTTTGCTCTCCTACAATGAGCAGTTCTTC. Translation: CASSSLLSYNEQFF.

The J gene is TRBJ2-2, the V gene TRBV2, with D uncertain. Germline CDR1 and CDR2: SNHLY and FYNNEI. This CDR3 comprises 11 residues. Trimming pared 3 bases from V and 8 bases from J, leaving 4 bases between. CDR3 sequence: CASSETGELFF. The CDR3 nucleotides are TGTGCCAGCAGTGAGACTGGGGAGCTGTTTTTT.

This CDR3 reads CASSSPGQETQYF. The CDR3 DNA is TGTGCCAGCAGTTCTCCTGGGCAAGAGACCCAGTACTTC. The chain carries TRBV27 and TRBJ2-5; D is unresolved. CDR3 length equals 13 residues. CDR1 is MNHEY, CDR2 SMNVEV, per germline (reference sequence). With 4 bases removed from V and 2 bases from J, the gap between germline ends came to 8 bases.

In this sample, this clone turned up once. This chain uses TRBV2 with TRBJ2-5; possible D gene TRBD2, 7 bases. Germline lookup yields CDR1 SNHLY and CDR2 FYNNEI. V shed 8 bases and J shed 4 bases, with 14 bases lying between them. This CDR3 has 13 residues. CDR3 DNA: TGTGCCAGCGGGGGGGAACAGGGAGAGACCCAGTACTTC. Translation: CASGGEQGETQYF.

The rearrangement joins TRBV6-1 to TRBJ2-7; D is perhaps TRBD2 (5 bases). The V end lost 0 bases, the J end lost 7 bases, and 10 bases lay between the germline ends. The germline CDR1 and CDR2 sequences are MNHNS and SASEGT. The CDR3 contains 13 residues. This CDR3 is CASSEASEGEQYF. The CDR3 DNA follows: TGTGCCAGCAGTGAAGCCAGCGAGGGAGAGCAGTACTTC.

The V call is TRBV4-1, the J call TRBJ2-7, with 8 bases lining up with TRBD2. Germline V gene sequence: CDR1 MGHRA, CDR2 YSYEKL. The CDR3 totals 15 residues. With V trimmed by 0 bases and J by 2 bases, 3 bases remained unmatched. The CDR3 coding sequence is TGCGCCAGCAGCCAAGAGGGAGCGGGAGCCTACGAGCAGTACTTC. It yields the protein CASSQEGAGAYEQYF.

This clone was counted only a few times. The genes are TRBV2 and TRBJ2-7, with TRBD1 as a possible D gene (7 bases). V lost 5 bases, J lost 3 bases, and 17 bases lay in between. The CDR3 has 15 residues. Looked up from germline, CDR1 is SNHLY and CDR2 is FYNNEI. In nucleotides, the CDR3 is TGTGCCAGCAGTTATCGCGGGACAGTGTTCTACGAGCAGTACTTC. This gives the protein CASSYRGTVFYEQYF.

The genes are TRBV5-1 and TRBJ2-1, with D possibly matching TRBD2 (6 bases). The CDR3 length is 11 residues. In germline, CDR1 is SGHRS, CDR2 YFSETQ. V was shortened by 2 bases and J by 10 bases, with 7 bases between the two germline ends. CDR3 DNA sequence: TGCGCCAGCAGCTTCCTAGCGGAGCAGTTCTTC. It translates to CASSFLAEQFF.

The V call is TRBV7-9, the J call TRBJ2-1, with TRBD2 identical over 8 bases. Per the germline V gene, CDR1 is SEHNR and CDR2 is FQNEAQ (reference sequence). The CDR3 has 13 residues. After removal of 7 bases from V and 9 bases from J, the junction contained 8 bases not matched to a gene. CDR3 coding DNA: TGTGCCAGCAACCAGGGACTAGTCGGTGAGCAGTTCTTC. This translates into CASNQGLVGEQFF.

The chain links TRBV27 to TRBJ2-7; no firm D call. Looked up from germline, CDR1 is MNHEY and CDR2 is SMNVEV (reference sequence). With 3 bases removed from V and 3 bases from J, the gap between germline ends came to 6 bases. The CDR3 length is 12 residues. For the CDR3, the DNA is TGTGCCAGCAGTTTTAACAGCTACGAGCAGTACTTC. It encodes CASSFNSYEQYF.

The J gene is TRBJ2-7, the V gene TRBV6-6; 13 bases map to TRBD2. The CDR3 sequence is 16 residues long. Germline values: CDR1 MNHNY, CDR2 SVGAGI (reference sequence). The junction had 5 bases not matched to a gene; V was cut back by 2 bases and J by 4 bases. In DNA, the CDR3 is TGTGCCAGCAGTTACCACACTAGCGGGAGGGCGTACGAGCAGTACTTC. Its protein is CASSYHTSGRAYEQYF.

This chain joins TRBV9 and TRBJ1-3; 8 bases line up with TRBD1. CDR1 is SGDLS and CDR2 is YYNGEE in the germline V gene. Trimming took 4 bases from V and 5 from J; bases not matched to a gene: 8. The length of the CDR3 is 15 residues. For the CDR3, the DNA is TGTGCCAGCAGCCTCCTCGGACAGGGCCGAAACACCATATATTTT. The encoded protein is CASSLLGQGRNTIYF.

This chain joins TRBV15 and TRBJ2-7; 9 nucleotides agree with TRBD1. Germline V gene sequence: CDR1 LNHNV, CDR2 YYDKDF (reference sequence). V shed 3 bases and J 3 bases; nucleotides not matched to a gene: 6. CDR3 size: 15 residues. Here the CDR3 DNA reads TGTGCCACCAGCAGTACTGGGACAGGGCTCTACGAGCAGTACTTC. Residues: CATSSTGTGLYEQYF.